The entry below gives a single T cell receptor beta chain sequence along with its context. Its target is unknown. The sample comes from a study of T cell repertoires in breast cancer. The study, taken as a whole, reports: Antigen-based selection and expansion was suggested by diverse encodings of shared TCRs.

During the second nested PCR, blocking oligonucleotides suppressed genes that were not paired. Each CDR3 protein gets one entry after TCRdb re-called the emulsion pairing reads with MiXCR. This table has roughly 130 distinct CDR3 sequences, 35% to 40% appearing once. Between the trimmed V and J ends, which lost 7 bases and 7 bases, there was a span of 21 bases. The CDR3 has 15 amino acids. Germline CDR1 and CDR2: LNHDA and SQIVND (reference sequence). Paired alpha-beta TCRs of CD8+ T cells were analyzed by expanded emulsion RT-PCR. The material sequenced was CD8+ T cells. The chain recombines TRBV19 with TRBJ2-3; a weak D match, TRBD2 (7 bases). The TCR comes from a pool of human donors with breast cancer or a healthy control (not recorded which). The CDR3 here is CASTPRLAGAHTQYF. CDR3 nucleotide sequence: TGTGCCAGTACCCCGAGGCTGGCGGGGGCGCATACGCAGTATTTT.